This TCR beta chain was sequenced for a study of T cell responses to AZD1222 COVID-19 vaccine. Study-wide findings and caveats: Epitopes outside B.1.351 and B.1.1.7 mutated regions reportedly drew nearly half of spike TCRs. Only 5 or 6 individuals given AZD1222 were seropositive at baseline. Donors were chiefly white British, with a greater number of females, and clonal diversity was perhaps underestimated.

Germline assignment: CDR1 GTSNPN and CDR2 SVGIG (reference sequence). This CDR3 spans 12 amino acids. The V end was cut by 0 bases, the J end by 7 bases, with 4 bases between. With regard to this clone: Its antigen is currently unknown.

Data came from immunoSEQ multiplex PCR; TCRdb stores just in-frame clones and leaves some out. The repertoire holds 130,000 to 150,000 clones, around 86% seen once, with roughly 4% in the top ten. This sample comprised peripheral blood, obtained on day 0 of MenACWY control vaccination. The TCR comes from an adult in good health. The rearrangement joins TRBV30 to TRBJ1-6; D gene unclear. In DNA, the CDR3 is TGTGCCTGGAGTGTACTGAATTCACCCCTCCACTTT. Amino acids: CAWSVLNSPLHF.